This record covers a single T cell receptor (beta chain). These data come from a study of identifying expanded T cells in peripheral blood. Collection occurred without any documented infections or immune events in donors. Repertoires were generated with immunoSEQ multiplex PCR, while TCRdb's copy carries only in-frame clones and drops some. This table has about 86,000 clones, approximately 81% appearing once. This receptor was obtained from a person aged 18 to 75 in good health. Sequencing was carried out using blood.

In nucleotides, the CDR3 is TGTGCCAGCAGCGTAGGGACAGACCAGTACTTC. Amino acid sequence: CASSVGTDQYF. V and J are TRBV7-9 and TRBJ2-7, with 7 bases that match TRBD1. The germline CDR1 and CDR2 sequences are SEHNR and FQNEAQ (reference sequence). The CDR3 totals 11 residues. Trimming cost V 5 bases and J 10 bases; bases outside gene matches: 5.